This T cell receptor beta chain was profiled in a study of T cells after yellow fever vaccination. General observations from the study: It was a small share of clonotypes that appeared in both CD4 and CD8 compartments. On re-exposure, the response was weaker but peaked faster, at day 5 versus 15. Clones that expanded after primary vaccination mostly reappeared after the booster (96% CD4, approximately 87% CD8).

TCR cDNA, made by 5'RACE template switching, carried an added universal primer site and UMIs. MiXCR, applied by TCRdb to the 5' RACE reads, yields one record per CDR3 protein. This table has 200,000 to 250,000 distinct CDR3 sequences, around 3.1% appearing once. Of note for this clonotype: The antigen remains unidentified.

The specimen was CD4+ T cells sorted from PBMCs, collected 10 days after the yellow fever booster vaccination. This sequence originates from a man between 18 and 35 years old who received the YFV17D yellow fever vaccine.

CDR3 region: CASRGTGHQPQHF. The CDR3 region has the DNA TGTGCCAGCAGGGGGACAGGGCATCAGCCCCAGCATTTT. The rearrangement links TRBV6-1 to TRBJ1-5; TRBD1 agrees at 9 bases. This CDR3 is built from 13 residues. Germline V CDR1 and CDR2: MNHNS, SASEGT. J gave up 5 bases and V 6 bases, and 2 bases lay outside the gene matches.